Included here is one TCR beta chain sequence, with context. CDR1 SGDLS and CDR2 YYNGEE come from the germline V gene. V gave up 5 bases and J gave up 4 bases; unmatched junction bases: 5. The CDR3 extends over 13 amino acids. The sample belongs to a study of blood T cell repertoires in COVID-19. On the study more broadly: Some COVID-19 samples were acute and others convalescent; all came from the United States, Italy and Spain. Sources were T cells, B-cell-depleted T cells, or PBMCs; the material itself was cDNA or gDNA.

Original handling: Reference gene primer amplification in the assay estimated nucleated cell counts. Sequencing used immunoSEQ multiplex PCR; TCRdb keeps in-frame clones, though not all of them. V and J calls and clone size follow that table, whereas D and trimming were derived from the DNA. The sample shows under 200,000 clones, 70% to 80% of them seen only once. The rearrangement links TRBV9 to TRBJ1-1, with TRBD1 identical over 7 bases. This sequence originates from a man aged 60 to 75 with acute or convalescent COVID-19. Sequencing was done on a sample of peripheral blood. The CDR3 sequence is CASSIDRATEAFF. The CDR3 coding sequence is TGTGCCAGCAGTATAGACAGGGCCACTGAAGCTTTCTTT. Full variable domain (remainder filled in from reference TRBV9 and TRBJ1-1): DSGVTQTPKHLITATGQRVTLRCSPRSGDLSVYWYQQSLDQGLQFLIQYYNGEERAKGNILERFSAQQFPDLHSELNLSSLELGDSALYFCASSIDRATEAFFGQGTRLTVV.